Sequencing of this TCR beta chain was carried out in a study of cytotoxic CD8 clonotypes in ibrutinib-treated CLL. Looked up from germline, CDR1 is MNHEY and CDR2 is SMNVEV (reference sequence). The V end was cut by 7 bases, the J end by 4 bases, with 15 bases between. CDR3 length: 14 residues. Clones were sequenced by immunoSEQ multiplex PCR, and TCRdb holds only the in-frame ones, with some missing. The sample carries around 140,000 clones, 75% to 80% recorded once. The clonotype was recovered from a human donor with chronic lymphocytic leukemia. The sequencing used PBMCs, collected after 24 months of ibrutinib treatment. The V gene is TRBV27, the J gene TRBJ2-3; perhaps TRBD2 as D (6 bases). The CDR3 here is CASNPGVAPDTQYF. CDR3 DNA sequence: TGTGCCAGCAACCCGGGGGTAGCACCAGATACGCAGTATTTT.